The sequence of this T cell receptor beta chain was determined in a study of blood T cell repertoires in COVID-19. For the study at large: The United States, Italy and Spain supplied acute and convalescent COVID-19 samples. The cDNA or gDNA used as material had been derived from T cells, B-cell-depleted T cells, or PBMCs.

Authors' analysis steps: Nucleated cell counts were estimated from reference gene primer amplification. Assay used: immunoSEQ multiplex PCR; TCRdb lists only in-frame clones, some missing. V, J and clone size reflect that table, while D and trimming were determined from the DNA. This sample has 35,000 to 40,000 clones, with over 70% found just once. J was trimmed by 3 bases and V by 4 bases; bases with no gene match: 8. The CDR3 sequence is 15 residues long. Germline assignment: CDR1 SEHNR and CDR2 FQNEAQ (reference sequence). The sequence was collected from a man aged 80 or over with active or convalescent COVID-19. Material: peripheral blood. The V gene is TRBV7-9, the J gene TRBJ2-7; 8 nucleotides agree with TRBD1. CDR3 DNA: TGTGCCAGCAGCTCACCTCCGGGACAGGACTACGAGCAGTACTTC. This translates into CASSSPPGQDYEQYF.